The source of this T cell receptor (beta chain) is a study of cytotoxic CD8 clonotypes in ibrutinib-treated CLL. Study-level background: Averaging across samples gave about 240,000 productive templates and approximately 87,000 productive rearrangements. Whole-study results and caveats: Clonotypes that were public were uncommon, and they contracted or stayed stable on treatment. Pretreatment clonality was elevated relative to age-matched healthy donors and paralleled circulating CD8+ T-cell counts. Baseline levels were approached again at progression, after clonality had risen at ibrutinib response.

There are 15 residues in the CDR3. Germline CDR1 is SEHNR and CDR2 is FQNEAQ (reference sequence). V trimming: 3 bases; J trimming: 2 bases; junction bases outside the gene matches: 3. Details on this clone: What it recognizes is unknown.

Clones were sequenced by immunoSEQ multiplex PCR, and TCRdb holds only the in-frame ones, with some missing. Of about 89,000 clones listed, approximately 80% are singletons. The sequencing here drew on PBMCs, taken after 12 months of ibrutinib treatment. The receptor's source is a human donor with chronic lymphocytic leukemia. The chain carries TRBV7-9 and TRBJ2-3; 9 positions match TRBD2. For the CDR3, the DNA is TGTGCCAGCAGCTTGGCGGGGGGGAACACAGATACGCAGTATTTT. This gives the protein CASSLAGGNTDTQYF.